Reported below is one TCR beta chain. MiXCR was run by TCRdb on the RT-PCR reads, yielding one entry per CDR3 protein. Among a few hundred thousand distinct CDR3 sequences listed, around 10% were seen once. This specimen belongs to a study of response to subunit inactivated influenza vaccine. The germline V gene encodes CDR1 MNHEY and CDR2 SMNVEV (reference sequence). Unmatched junction bases numbered 7, after V lost 7 bases and J lost 5 bases. The CDR3 contains 14 residues. The sample was also linked to a second study, of T cells expressing NK-cell markers. From that study: UMI-tagged 5'RACE template switching yielded the TCR beta cDNA. With respect to HCMV, most of the eight sequenced donors were seropositive, and one was seronegative. These same clonotypes (in four donors) also led the CD3+CD56-NKG2C+ fraction. Whether expanded NKG2C+ T cell clones were HCMV specific stayed uncertain.

The chain links TRBV27 to TRBJ2-4, with TRBD2 matching 8 bases. The sample in question was PBMCs from blood, obtained on the day of vaccination. This TCR came from a man between 45 and 60 years old who received an inactivated influenza vaccine. DNA of the CDR3: TGTGCCAGCACCCCTCGGGGGGGGGAAAACATTCAGTACTTC. Its translation is CASTPRGGENIQYF.